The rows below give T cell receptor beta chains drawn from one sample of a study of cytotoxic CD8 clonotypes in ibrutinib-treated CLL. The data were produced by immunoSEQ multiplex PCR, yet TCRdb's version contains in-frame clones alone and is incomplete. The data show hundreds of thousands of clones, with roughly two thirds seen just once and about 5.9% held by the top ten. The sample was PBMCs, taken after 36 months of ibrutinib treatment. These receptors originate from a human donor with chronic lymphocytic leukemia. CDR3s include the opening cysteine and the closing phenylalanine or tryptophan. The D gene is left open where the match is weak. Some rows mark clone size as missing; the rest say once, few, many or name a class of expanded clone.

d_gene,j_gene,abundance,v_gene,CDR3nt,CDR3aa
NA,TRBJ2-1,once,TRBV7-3,TGTGCCAGCAGCTTAAGGCGGGACTCCTACAATGAGCAGTTCTTC,CASSLRRDSYNEQFF
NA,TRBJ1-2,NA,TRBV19,TGTGCCAGTAGTATCAGCAGGGTGGATGGCTACACCTTC,CASSISRVDGYTF
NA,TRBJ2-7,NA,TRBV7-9,TGTGCCAGCAGCTTAGCGGCTGGTGCGCGGCTTACCTACGAGCAGTACTTC,CASSLAAGARLTYEQYF
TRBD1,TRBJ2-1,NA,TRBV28,TGTGCCAGCAGTTTACGCCGGACAGGCTCCTACAATGAGCAGTTCTTC,CASSLRRTGSYNEQFF
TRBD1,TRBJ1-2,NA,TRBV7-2,TGTGCCAGCAGCTTTGTCGACAGGGCCTATGGCTACACCTTC,CASSFVDRAYGYTF
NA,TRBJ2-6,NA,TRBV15,TGTGCCACCAGCACGTCAGGGTTCTCTGGGGCCAACGTCCTGACTTTC,CATSTSGFSGANVLTF
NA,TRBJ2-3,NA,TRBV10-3,TGTGCCATCAGTGATCCCGACAGGGAGGTGGAAGATACGCAGTATTTT,CAISDPDREVEDTQYF
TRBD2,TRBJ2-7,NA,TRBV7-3,TGTGCCAGCAGCTCCCGCGGGGGGGACCTCTACGAGCAGTACTTC,CASSSRGGDLYEQYF
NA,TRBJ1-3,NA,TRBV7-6,TGTGCCAGCAGTCAACACAGGGACACTGGAAACACCATATATTTT,CASSQHRDTGNTIYF
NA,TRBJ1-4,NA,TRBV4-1,TGCGCCAGCAGCCAAGTATGGCGGGGTAATGAAAAACTGTTTTTT,CASSQVWRGNEKLFF
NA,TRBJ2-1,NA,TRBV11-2,TGTGCCAGCAGCTTAGCGCAGGTAACGGGGAACAATGAGCAGTTCTTC,CASSLAQVTGNNEQFF
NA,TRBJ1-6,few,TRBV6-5,TGTGCCAGCACTCTAGGGGCTGATTCACCCCTCCACTTT,CASTLGADSPLHF
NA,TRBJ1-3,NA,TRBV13,TGTGCCAGCAGCTCCCCTTACGGGGGGCCAAACGGGGACACCATATATTTT,CASSSPYGGPNGDTIYF
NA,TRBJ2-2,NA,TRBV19,TGTGCCAGTAGTAGACTAGGGAGTGTCGGGGAGCTGTTTTTT,CASSRLGSVGELFF
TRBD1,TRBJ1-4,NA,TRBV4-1,TGCGCCAGCAGCCACTACGTCAGGGGGCCGGGGGAAAAACTGTTTTTT,CASSHYVRGPGEKLFF
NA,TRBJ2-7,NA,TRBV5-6,TGTGCCAGCAGTGCGGGCAGGGGCTACGAGCAGTACTTC,CASSAGRGYEQYF
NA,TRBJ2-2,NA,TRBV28,TGTGCCAGCAGTTGGGATAGCGGGGAGCTGTTTTTT,CASSWDSGELFF
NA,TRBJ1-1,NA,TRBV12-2,TGTGCAAGTCGCTTAGCGGCCCCTCAGGGCTTGGACACTGAAGCTTTCTTT,CASRLAAPQGLDTEAFF
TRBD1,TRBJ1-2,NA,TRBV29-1,TGCAGCGTTGAGGCAGGGGGGAATCTAAACTATGGCTACACCTTC,CSVEAGGNLNYGYTF
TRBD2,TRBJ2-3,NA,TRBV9,TGTGCCAGCAGCCTGGGACTAGCGGGCGGAGATACGCAGTATTTT,CASSLGLAGGDTQYF
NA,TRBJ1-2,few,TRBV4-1,TGCGCCAGCAGCCAAGAGTCGAGAGGAATTAACTATGGCTACACCTTC,CASSQESRGINYGYTF
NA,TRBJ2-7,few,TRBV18,TGTGCCAGCTCACCGACCGGGACCTACGAGCAGTACTTC,CASSPTGTYEQYF
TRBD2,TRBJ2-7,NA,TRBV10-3,TGTGCCATCAAGGGGACTAGCGGGGCCTACGAGCAGTACTTC,CAIKGTSGAYEQYF
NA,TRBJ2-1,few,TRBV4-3,TGCGCCAGCAGCCATGTCGGGAACGACAATGAGCAGTTCTTC,CASSHVGNDNEQFF
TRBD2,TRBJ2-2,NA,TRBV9,TGTGCCAGCAGCGTCCGTTCTAGCGGGGTCGGCACCGGGGAGCTGTTTTTT,CASSVRSSGVGTGELFF
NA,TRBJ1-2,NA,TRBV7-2,TGTGCCAGCAGCTTATTGGCCAGCGCCTATGGCTACACCTTC,CASSLLASAYGYTF
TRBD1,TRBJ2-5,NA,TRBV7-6,TGTGCCAGCAGCTTACAGGGGGTTCAAGAGACCCAGTACTTC,CASSLQGVQETQYF
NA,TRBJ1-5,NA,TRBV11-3,TGTGCCAGCAGCACGACAGAGAGCAATCAGCCCCAGCATTTT,CASSTTESNQPQHF
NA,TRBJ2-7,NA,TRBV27,TGTGCCAGCAGTTTTGGTTTCGGGGTTCTCGAGCAGTACTTC,CASSFGFGVLEQYF
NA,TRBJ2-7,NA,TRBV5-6,TGTGCCAGCTCCCGACCCTACTCCTACGAGCAGTACTTC,CASSRPYSYEQYF
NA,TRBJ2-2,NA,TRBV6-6,TGTGCCAGCAGTCCACAGAGGGGCCGCACCGGGGAGCTGTTTTTT,CASSPQRGRTGELFF